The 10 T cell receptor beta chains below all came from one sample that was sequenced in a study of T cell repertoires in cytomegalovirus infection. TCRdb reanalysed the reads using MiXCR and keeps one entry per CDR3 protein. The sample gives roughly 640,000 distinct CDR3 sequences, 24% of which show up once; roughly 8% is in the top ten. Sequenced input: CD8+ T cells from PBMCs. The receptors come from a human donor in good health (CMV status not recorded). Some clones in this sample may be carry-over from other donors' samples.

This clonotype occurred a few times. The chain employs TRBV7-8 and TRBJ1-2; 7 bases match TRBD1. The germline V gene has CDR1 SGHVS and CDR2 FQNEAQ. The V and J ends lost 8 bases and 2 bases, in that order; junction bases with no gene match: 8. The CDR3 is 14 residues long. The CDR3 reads CASSGGGANYGYTF. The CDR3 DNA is TGTGCCAGCTCAGGGGGGGGGGCGAACTATGGCTACACCTTC.

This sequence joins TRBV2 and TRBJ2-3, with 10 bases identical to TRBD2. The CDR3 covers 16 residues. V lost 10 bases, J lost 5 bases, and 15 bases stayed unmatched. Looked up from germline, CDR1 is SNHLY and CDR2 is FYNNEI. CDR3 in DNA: TGTGCCACCTCTAGAGGAAGCGGGGGGGCGGTAGATACGCAGTATTTT. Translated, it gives CATSRGSGGAVDTQYF.

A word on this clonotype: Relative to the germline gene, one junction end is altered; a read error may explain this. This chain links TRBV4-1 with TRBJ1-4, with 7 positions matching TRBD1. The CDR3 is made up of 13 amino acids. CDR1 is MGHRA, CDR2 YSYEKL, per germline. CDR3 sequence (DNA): TGCGTCAGCAGCCGAGAGGGACAGTTTAGGCTGTTTTTT. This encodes CVSSREGQFRLFF.

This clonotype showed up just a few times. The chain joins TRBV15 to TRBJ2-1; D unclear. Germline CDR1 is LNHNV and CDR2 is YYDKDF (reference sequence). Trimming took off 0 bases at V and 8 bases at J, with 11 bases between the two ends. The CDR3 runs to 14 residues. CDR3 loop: CATSRDIERYEQFF. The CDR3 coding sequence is TGTGCCACCAGCAGAGATATCGAGAGGTATGAGCAGTTCTTC.

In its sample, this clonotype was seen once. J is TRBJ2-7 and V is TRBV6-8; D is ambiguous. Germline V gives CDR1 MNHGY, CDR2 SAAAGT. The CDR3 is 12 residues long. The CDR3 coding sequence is TGTGTCAGCAGTTCCAGCTCCTACGAGCAGTACGTC. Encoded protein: CVSSSSSYEQYV.

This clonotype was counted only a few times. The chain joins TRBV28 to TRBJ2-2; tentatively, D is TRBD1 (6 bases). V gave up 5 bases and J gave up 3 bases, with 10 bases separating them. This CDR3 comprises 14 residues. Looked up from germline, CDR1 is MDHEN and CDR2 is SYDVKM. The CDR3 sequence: CASSTGSYTGELFF. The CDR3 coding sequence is TGTGCCAGCAGTACAGGGAGCTACACCGGGGAGCTGTTTTTT.

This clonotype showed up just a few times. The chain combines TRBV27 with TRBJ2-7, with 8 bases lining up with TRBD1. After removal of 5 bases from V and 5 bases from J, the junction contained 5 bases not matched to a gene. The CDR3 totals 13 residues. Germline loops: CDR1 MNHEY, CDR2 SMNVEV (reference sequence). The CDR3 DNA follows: TGTGCCAGCAGTGTGACAGGGGCTCACGAGCAGTACTTC. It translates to CASSVTGAHEQYF.

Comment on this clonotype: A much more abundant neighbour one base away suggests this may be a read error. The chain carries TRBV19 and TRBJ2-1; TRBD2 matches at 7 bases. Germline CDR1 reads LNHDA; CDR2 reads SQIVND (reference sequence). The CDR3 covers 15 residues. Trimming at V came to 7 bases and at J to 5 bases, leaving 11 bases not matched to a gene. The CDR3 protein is CASTISGDYDNEQFF. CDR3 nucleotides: TGTGCCAGTACCATAAGCGGGGACTATGACAATGAGCAGTTCTTC. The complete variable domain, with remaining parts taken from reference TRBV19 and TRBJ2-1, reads DGGITQSPKYLFRKEGQNVTLSCEQNLNHDAMYWYRQDPGQGLRLIYYSQIVNDFQKGDIAEGYSVSREKKESFPLTVTSAQKNPTAFYLCASTISGDYDNEQFFGPGTRLTVL.

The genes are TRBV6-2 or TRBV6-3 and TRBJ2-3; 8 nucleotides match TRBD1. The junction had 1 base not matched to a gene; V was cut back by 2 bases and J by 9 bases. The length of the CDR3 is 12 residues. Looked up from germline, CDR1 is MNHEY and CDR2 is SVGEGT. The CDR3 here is CASSYRTGTQYF. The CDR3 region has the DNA TGTGCCAGCAGTTACCGGACAGGGACGCAGTATTTT.

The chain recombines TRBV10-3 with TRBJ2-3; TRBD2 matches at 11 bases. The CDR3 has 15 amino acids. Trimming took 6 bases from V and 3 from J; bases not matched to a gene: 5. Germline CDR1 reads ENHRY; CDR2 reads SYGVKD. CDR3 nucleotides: TGTGCCATCAGGGCCGGGACTAGCGGTACAGATACGCAGTATTTT. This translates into CAIRAGTSGTDTQYF.